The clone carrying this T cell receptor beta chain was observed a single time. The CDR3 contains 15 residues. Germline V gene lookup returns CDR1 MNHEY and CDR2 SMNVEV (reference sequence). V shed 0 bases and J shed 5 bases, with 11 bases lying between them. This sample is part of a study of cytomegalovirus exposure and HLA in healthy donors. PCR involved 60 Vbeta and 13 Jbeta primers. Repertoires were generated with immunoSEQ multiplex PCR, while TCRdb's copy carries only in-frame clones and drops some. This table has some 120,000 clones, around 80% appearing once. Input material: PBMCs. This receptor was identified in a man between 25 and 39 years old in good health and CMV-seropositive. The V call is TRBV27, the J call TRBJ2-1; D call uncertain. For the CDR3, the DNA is TGTGCCAGCAGTTTATCGTGGTTGGCCAACAATGAGCAGTTCTTC. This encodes CASSLSWLANNEQFF.